The clone carrying this T cell receptor (beta chain) was counted ten times or more. Antigen specificity is unknown. The data originate from a study of T cells in Graves' hyperthyroidism and ophthalmopathy. Researchers amplified the TCR beta CDR3 regions from RNA transcripts. Primed by the HTBI set, a first-round RT-PCR was run on the TCR CDR3. TCRdb called the multiplex PCR reads again in MiXCR, with one record for every CDR3 protein. Altogether 550,000 to 800,000 distinct CDR3 sequences are present, about 17% being singletons, with the ten largest covering approximately 8.4%. Whole-study findings and limits: By a 13 V-J model, ophthalmopathy was set apart from stable hyperthyroidism. In the blood, most expanded thyroid clonotypes above 0.001 appeared as well.

Aged 18 to 65, the patients had hyperthyroidism that was newly diagnosed and had lasted under 2 months. Uncontrolled infection, other autoimmune disease, pregnancy and lactation each barred patients from inclusion. This TCR was recovered from a man aged 18-30 years with Graves' hyperthyroidism. Sequencing was carried out using blood.

This CDR3 reads CASSLQSGIRGEQYF. CDR3 coding DNA: TGTGCCAGCAGCTTACAGTCGGGGATAAGGGGGGAGCAGTACTTC. The chain carries TRBV7-2 and TRBJ2-7, with D perhaps TRBD1 (6 bases). V was clipped by 2 bases and J by 7 bases, with 18 bases between them. Per germline, CDR1 SGHTA and CDR2 FQGNSA. The CDR3 has 15 residues.